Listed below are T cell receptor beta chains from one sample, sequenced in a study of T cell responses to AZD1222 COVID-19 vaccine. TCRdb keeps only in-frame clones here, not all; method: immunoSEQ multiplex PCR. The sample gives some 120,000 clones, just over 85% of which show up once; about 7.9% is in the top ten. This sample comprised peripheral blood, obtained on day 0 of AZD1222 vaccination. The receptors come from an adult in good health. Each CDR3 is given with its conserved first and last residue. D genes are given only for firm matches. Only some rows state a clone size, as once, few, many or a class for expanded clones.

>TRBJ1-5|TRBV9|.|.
TGTGCCAGCAGCGGGGAGACGGGGCAGCCCCAGCATTTT
CASSGETGQPQHF
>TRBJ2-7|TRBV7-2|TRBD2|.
TGTGCCAGCAGCTTAGAGGGAGGGCCTTACGAGCAGTACTTC
CASSLEGGPYEQYF
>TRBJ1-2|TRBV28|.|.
TGTGCCAGCAGCCAAACAGACAGCCATGGCTACACCTTC
CASSQTDSHGYTF
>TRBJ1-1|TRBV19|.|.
TGTGCCAGTAGTATAGGCGGGGGTTTTGAAGCTTTCTTT
CASSIGGGFEAFF
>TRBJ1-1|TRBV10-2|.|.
TGCGCCAGCAGTGAGAGGGCTCCCCAAGGTGAAGCTTTCTTT
CASSERAPQGEAFF
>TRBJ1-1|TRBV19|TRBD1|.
TGTGCCAGTAGATTACAGGGGAGGAACACTGAAGCTTTCTTT
CASRLQGRNTEAFF
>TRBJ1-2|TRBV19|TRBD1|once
TGTGCCAGTAGTATAAGGGGGCCTAACGATGATGGCTACACCTTC
CASSIRGPNDDGYTF
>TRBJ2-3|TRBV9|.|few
TGTGCCAGCAGCGTATCGGCAGATACGCAGTATTTT
CASSVSADTQYF
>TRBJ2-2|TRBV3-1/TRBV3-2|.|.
TGTGCCAGCAGCCAGTACGGGGACACCGGGGAGCTGTTTTTT
CASSQYGDTGELFF
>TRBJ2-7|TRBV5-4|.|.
TGTGCCAGCAGCTTGGAGGCAGAAATAACCTACGAGCAGTACTTC
CASSLEAEITYEQYF
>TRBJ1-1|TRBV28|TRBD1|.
TGTGCCAGCAGCACGGACAGGGGAACTGAAGCTTTCTTT
CASSTDRGTEAFF
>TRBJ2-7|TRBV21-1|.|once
TGTGCCACAGAAACAGGGACGAGGGAGCAGTACTTC
CATETGTREQYF
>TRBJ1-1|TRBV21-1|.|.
TGTGCCAGCAGCACGAATGGACAGCTGAACACTGAAGCTTTCTTT
CASSTNGQLNTEAFF
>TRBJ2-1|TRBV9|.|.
TGTGCCAGCAGCGTACGGTCGGGGAGCTCCTACAATGAGCAGTTCTTC
CASSVRSGSSYNEQFF
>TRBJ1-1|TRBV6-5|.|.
TGTGCCAGTAGGGTATTTATGAACACTGAAGCTTTCTTT
CASRVFMNTEAFF
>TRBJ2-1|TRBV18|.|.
TGTGCCAGCTCACCACCGAGGGGGGCGCCCAAGAATGAGCAGTTCTTC
CASSPPRGAPKNEQFF
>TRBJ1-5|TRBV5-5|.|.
TGTGCCAGCAGCTTCGCTTGGACCGCCTTCAATCAGCCCCAGCATTTT
CASSFAWTAFNQPQHF
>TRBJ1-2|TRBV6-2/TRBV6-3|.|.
TGTGCCAGCAGTTACAGCGCAGGGGTCGCCTATGGCTACACCTTC
CASSYSAGVAYGYTF
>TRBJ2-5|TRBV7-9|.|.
TGTGCCAGCAGCCCCCGAGGGGGCAGCGGGGTTGGGGAGACCCAGTACTTC
CASSPRGGSGVGETQYF
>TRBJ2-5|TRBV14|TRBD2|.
TGTGCCAGCAGCCAAAACACGGGACTAGAGGGGCGATCGTGGGAGACCCAGTACTTC
CASSQNTGLEGRSWETQYF
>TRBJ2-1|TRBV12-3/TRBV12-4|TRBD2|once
TGTGCCAGCAGCGCGGGGGGTGAGCAGTTCTTC
CASSAGGEQFF
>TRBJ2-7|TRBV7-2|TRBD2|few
TGTGCCAGCAGCCCTGGACGGGCTAGCGGGAGGGTTAAGCCCTACGAGCAGTACTTC
CASSPGRASGRVKPYEQYF
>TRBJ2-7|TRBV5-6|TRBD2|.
TGTGCCAGCAGCTTGGTTCTCGGGGGGGCCTACGAGCAGTACTTC
CASSLVLGGAYEQYF
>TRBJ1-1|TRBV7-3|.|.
TGTGCCAGCAGCCTTGACTCCGGGACAACCACTGAAGCTTTCTTT
CASSLDSGTTTEAFF
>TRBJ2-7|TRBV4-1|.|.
TGCGCCAGCAGCATCCTTCCCCACTCCACCCCACACGAGCAGTACTTC
CASSILPHSTPHEQYF
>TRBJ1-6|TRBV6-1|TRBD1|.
TGTGCCAGCAGTTCCTTACAGGGGGAAGGTTCACCCCTCCACTTT
CASSSLQGEGSPLHF
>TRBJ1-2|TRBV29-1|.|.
TGCAGCGTTGGCCGGGGGAACTATGGCTACACCTTC
CSVGRGNYGYTF
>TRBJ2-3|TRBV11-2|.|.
TGTGCCAGCAGCTACAGGCAACTACAGGGACCAGATACGCAGTATTTT
CASSYRQLQGPDTQYF
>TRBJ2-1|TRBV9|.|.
TGTGCCAGCAGCGTAGGGGGTGGGAATTTGGATGAGCAGTTCTTC
CASSVGGGNLDEQFF